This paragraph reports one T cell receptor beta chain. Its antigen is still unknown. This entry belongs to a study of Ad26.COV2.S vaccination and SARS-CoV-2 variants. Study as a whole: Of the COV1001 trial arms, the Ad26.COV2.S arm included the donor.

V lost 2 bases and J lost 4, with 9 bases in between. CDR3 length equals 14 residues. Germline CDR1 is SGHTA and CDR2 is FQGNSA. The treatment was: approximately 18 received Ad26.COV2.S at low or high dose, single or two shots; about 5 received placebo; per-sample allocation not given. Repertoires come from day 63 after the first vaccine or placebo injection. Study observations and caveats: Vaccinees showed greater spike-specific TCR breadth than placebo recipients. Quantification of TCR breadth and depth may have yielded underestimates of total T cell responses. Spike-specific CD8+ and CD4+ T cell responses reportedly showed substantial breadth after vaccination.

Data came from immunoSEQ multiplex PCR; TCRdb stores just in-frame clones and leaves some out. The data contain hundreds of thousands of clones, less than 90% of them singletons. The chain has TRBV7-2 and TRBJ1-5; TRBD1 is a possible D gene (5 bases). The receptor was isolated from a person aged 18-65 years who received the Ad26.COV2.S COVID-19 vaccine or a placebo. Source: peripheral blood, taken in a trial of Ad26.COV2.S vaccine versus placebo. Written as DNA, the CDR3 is TGTGCCAGCAGCTTACGGACACCAAATCAGCCCCAGCATTTT. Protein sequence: CASSLRTPNQPQHF.